The sequence of this TCR beta chain was determined in a study of blood T cells in healthy people across ages (dated by TCRdb to 2014 to 2015). The study in broad terms: In model experiments, template switching captured about one uniquely barcoded TCR beta cDNA molecule for every two T cells. To avoid experimental bias, donors of different ages were distributed randomly across sequencing lanes. Age-related changes in TCR beta repertoire diversity were measured in the study by deep sequencing normalized with unique cDNA molecular identifiers. Four age groups were formed from the donors: young (average approximately 15 years), middle-aged (approximately 40), aged (roughly 58) and long-lived (approximately 78). For two donors (one aged 18 to 30 and one aged 80 or older), the study analyzed two additional independent replicas of 1 million unique cDNA reads from the same blood draw. Results and caveats for the whole study, not just this receptor: As age increased, observed TCR beta diversity per million T cells dropped in a roughly linear way, and a significant reduction was already evident by age roughly 40. Total diversity estimates from one million sequenced T cells were considered lower bounds and underestimates. Because the CMV infection status of the donors was unknown, age-related changes in expanded clonotypes may potentially have been confounded. Because profiling used bulk unsorted PBMCs, naive and antigen-experienced compartments could not be compared conclusively. There was a strong correlation between observed TCR beta diversity and the percentage of naive T cells measured by flow cytometry. Compared with the aged group, the long-lived group had more naive CD4+ T cells, fewer expanded clones and increased TCR diversity, a pattern suggesting age selection.

Only a few counts were recorded for this clonotype. Its antigen target is currently unknown. The record has no base qualities; no much larger clone is one base away. The library was generated by 5' RACE. Sequencing instrument: Illumina HiSeq 2500. A second PCR of about 6 to 11 cycles was run with a J-beta primer mix and a sample-barcoded 5' primer. A template-switch 5' adaptor carrying 12 random nucleotides introduced a unique molecular identifier onto each TCR beta cDNA molecule. Each sample yielded at least 3 million CDR3-containing paired-end reads. First-strand cDNA was synthesized from all RNA with the Mint cDNA synthesis kit, primed by a TRBC-specific oligonucleotide. Following uracil-DNA glycosylase treatment, a first 18-cycle PCR with universal primers M1SS and BC2_uni_R was performed on all cDNA. On the authors' methods: For normalization, 1 million high-quality reads were randomly selected from each sample, with every read carrying a distinct molecular identifier. Instead of being binned into consensus sequences, reads with shared molecular identifiers were discarded. CDR3 identification, clonotype clustering and error correction used MiTCR with a Q25 quality threshold and the strictest error-elimination algorithm. A nonparametric unseen species model with Euler transformation was used to estimate lower-bound total TCR beta diversity. Using fastp at Q25 and MiXCR, TCRdb reprocessed the public reads and kept productive beta chains. Rows are combined by CDR3 protein, so each entry shows the most common genes and DNA. The V and J calls, along with clone size, are taken from TCRdb and not from the paper's own processing. The table for this sample lists about 640,000 distinct CDR3 sequences; 58% of them were counted only once. The ten largest account for around 37% of the sample.

Inclusive of the bounding cysteine and phenylalanine, the CDR3 is 15 residues long. CDR3 DNA only is kept here, 45 bases in frame from base 1. Between the V and J ends, shortened by 4 bases and 3 bases respectively, the junction contains 12 bases. The germline V gene sets CDR1 to SNHLY and CDR2 to FYNNEI. Donors were 39 systemically healthy Caucasian individuals from Russia aged roughly 6 to 95 years. Roughly 10 milliliters of peripheral blood were drawn from each donor into EDTA-treated Vacutainer tubes. Ficoll-Paque density-gradient centrifugation was used to isolate PBMCs, with at least 7 million obtained per sample. Trizol reagent was used to extract total RNA from the PBMCs, yielding at least 5.5 micrograms per sample. The percentages of naive CD45RAhigh/CD27high T cells were determined by flow cytometry on a PBMC aliquot from every donor.

This TCR came from a man aged 60 to 75 in good health. The sequencing sample was made of blood. This receptor chain uses TRBV2 and TRBJ1-4, and the D gene may be TRBD1, 5 bases matching. In nucleotides, the sequence is TGTGCCAGCAGTGGGTTGAGGGGCTCTAATGAAAAACTGTTTTTT. Translated, it reads CASSGLRGSNEKLFF.